Listed below are T cell receptor beta chains from one sample, sequenced in a study of blood T cells in healthy people across ages. TCRdb fed the 5' RACE reads into MiXCR, producing one record per CDR3 protein. Found here are roughly 1 million distinct CDR3 sequences, about 23% of them singletons; the top ten hold 0.65% to 0.95%. The data were also submitted as part of a second study, on T cells of mothers and their children.

The sequenced material came from blood. The source is a girl aged 2 to 10 in good health. The CDR3 runs from the conserved cysteine through the conserved F or W. A D gene is named only where the DNA matches it firmly. Not all rows give a size; the values are once, few, many and, for expanded clones, a class.

clone_size	v_call	d_call	j_call	cdr3_aa	cdr3_nt
NA	TRBV19	TRBD1	TRBJ2-7	CASSVGTGGVQQYF	TGTGCCAGTAGTGTCGGGACAGGGGGCGTGCAGCAGTACTTC
NA	TRBV7-9	TRBD2	TRBJ2-5	CAGSPSSGGARETQYF	TGTGCCGGCAGCCCCTCTAGCGGGGGGGCCCGGGAGACCCAGTACTTC
NA	TRBV7-8	TRBD1	TRBJ1-4	CASSETRDRGPGTNEKLFF	TGTGCCAGCAGTGAAACCCGGGACAGGGGCCCCGGGACTAATGAAAAACTGTTTTTT
few	TRBV7-6	NA	TRBJ1-2	CASSPKDSPSTGNGYTF	TGTGCCAGCAGCCCCAAGGACAGCCCGTCTACCGGAAATGGCTACACCTTC
few	TRBV20-1	TRBD2	TRBJ2-5	CSARGTTVGAQYF	TGCAGTGCTAGGGGGACTACTGTTGGGGCCCAGTACTTC
few	TRBV20-1	NA	TRBJ2-7	CSVMGHEQYF	TGCAGTGTAATGGGCCACGAGCAGTACTTC
few	TRBV28	TRBD1	TRBJ2-5	CASSSTGAGQETQYF	TGTGCCAGCAGTTCTACAGGGGCTGGCCAAGAGACCCAGTACTTC
few	TRBV5-4	NA	TRBJ2-3	CASNVDSTDTQYF	TGTGCCAGCAATGTCGACAGTACAGATACGCAGTATTTT
NA	TRBV7-9	TRBD1	TRBJ1-4	CASTGGTAFNEKLFF	TGTGCCAGCACCGGGGGGACAGCCTTCAATGAAAAACTGTTTTTT
few	TRBV6-2/TRBV6-3	TRBD1	TRBJ2-7	CASSYSPGTGDEQYF	TGTGCCAGCAGTTACTCCCCCGGGACAGGGGACGAGCAGTACTTC
few	TRBV13	NA	TRBJ2-7	CASSSPTGGYEQYF	TGTGCCAGCAGCTCCCCCACTGGGGGCTACGAGCAGTACTTC
few	TRBV28	NA	TRBJ1-2	CASSLVSGYTF	TGTGCCAGCAGTTTAGTGAGCGGCTACACCTTC
few	TRBV10-3	TRBD2	TRBJ2-7	CAASSGHEQYF	TGTGCCGCTTCTAGCGGACACGAGCAGTACTTC
many	TRBV20-1	NA	TRBJ2-3	CSASRASWGTDTQYF	TGCAGTGCTTCACGGGCCTCTTGGGGCACAGATACGCAGTATTTT
NA	TRBV20-1	NA	TRBJ2-2	CSARTTDTGELFF	TGCAGTGCGAGAACTACAGACACCGGGGAGCTGTTTTTT
few	TRBV28	TRBD1	TRBJ2-7	CASSKTNTGTGGYEQYF	TGTGCCAGCAGTAAGACCAATACCGGGACAGGGGGCTACGAGCAGTACTTC
many	TRBV28	NA	TRBJ2-7	CASSLYTEQYF	TGTGCCAGCAGTTTATACACCGAGCAGTACTTC
NA	TRBV12-3/TRBV12-4	NA	TRBJ1-1	CASSLIGGLETEAFF	TGTGCCAGCAGTTTAATTGGTGGGTTGGAGACTGAAGCTTTCTTT
NA	TRBV5-1	NA	TRBJ2-1	CASSLDMGNEQFF	TGCGCCAGCAGCTTGGATATGGGGAATGAGCAGTTCTTC
few	TRBV4-3	NA	TRBJ1-4	CASSQEGYSFEKLFF	TGCGCCAGCAGCCAAGAGGGGTATTCCTTTGAAAAACTGTTTTTT
NA	TRBV7-8	TRBD1	TRBJ2-1	CASSSLGDRLQRYNEQFF	TGTGCCAGCAGCTCACTGGGGGACAGGTTACAACGCTACAATGAGCAGTTCTTC
few	TRBV28	NA	TRBJ2-7	CASTSTPYEQYF	TGTGCCAGCACGTCTACCCCCTACGAGCAGTACTTC
NA	TRBV7-9	NA	TRBJ2-7	CASSPHLTPSYEQCF	TGTGCCAGCAGCCCCCACTTAACCCCTTCCTACGAGCAGTGCTTC
NA	TRBV28	TRBD1	TRBJ2-7	CASSYQGQGPYEQYF	TGTGCCAGCAGCTACCAGGGACAGGGCCCCTACGAGCAGTACTTC